These 25 T cell receptor beta chains were sequenced from one sample in a study of monozygotic twins with inflammatory bowel disease. TCRdb reworked the 5' RACE reads into one entry per CDR3 protein, no DNA. The table gives roughly 100,000 distinct CDR3 sequences; the top ten clones make up roughly 1.9% of it. Sequencing used blood. Receptor source: a human donor with ulcerative colitis or Crohn's disease, or a healthy co-twin of an affected twin (not recorded which).

V and J are TRBV6-5 and TRBJ1-4; there is no DNA to check the TCRdb D call of TRBD1. The CDR3 covers 15 residues. Germline CDR1 reads MNHEY; CDR2 reads SVGAGI. The CDR3 is CASIYSYRGVEKLFF.

V usage is TRBV7-7 and J usage is TRBJ2-2; TCRdb returns TRBD1, unconfirmable since there is no DNA. This CDR3 region has 16 residues. Germline lookup yields CDR1 SSHAT and CDR2 FNYEAQ (reference sequence). CDR3 loop: CASSPATGAAPGELFF.

The rearrangement links TRBV24-1 to TRBJ2-2; the D gene TCRdb calls, TRBD2, cannot be checked with no DNA. Per germline, CDR1 KGHDR and CDR2 SFDVKD. This CDR3 is 15 amino acids long. CDR3 in amino acids: CATSETSGRTGELFF.

This chain joins TRBV5-1 and TRBJ2-5. CDR1 SGHRS and CDR2 YFSETQ come from the germline V gene. CDR3 length: 15 amino acids. The CDR3 protein is CASSFGNTVQETQYF.

V is TRBV12-3 or TRBV12-4 and J is TRBJ1-2. CDR3 length equals 13 residues. Here the CDR3 reads CASSLTANYGYTF.

The genes are TRBV19 and TRBJ2-7; TCRdb lists TRBD1, though no DNA is available to test this call. The V gene's germline CDR1 is LNHDA and CDR2 SQIVND (reference sequence). The CDR3 length is 17 residues. The CDR3 here is CASSNRETGLQSYEQYF.

CDR3 residues: CASGTTGTHNSPLHF. The chain carries TRBV5-4 and TRBJ1-6; the D call of TRBD1 rests on TCRdb alone, since no DNA is present to check it. The length of the CDR3 is 15 residues. Germline lookup yields CDR1 SGHNT and CDR2 YYREEE (reference sequence). The variable domain in full, with the rest retrieved from reference TRBV5-4 and TRBJ1-6, is ETGVTQSPTHLIKTRGQQVTLRCSSQSGHNTVSWYQQALGQGPQFIFQYYREEENGRGNFPPRFSGLQFPNYSSELNVNALELDDSALYLCASGTTGTHNSPLHFGNGTRLTVT.

The V call is TRBV9, the J call TRBJ2-7. Germline V CDR1 and CDR2: SGDLS, YYNGEE. CDR3 length equals 14 residues. CDR3 region: CASSVGQATYEQYF.

J is TRBJ2-1 and V is TRBV5-6. The germline V gene has CDR1 SGHDT and CDR2 YYEEEE. The length of the CDR3 is 12 residues. The CDR3 sequence: CASSPGGSEQFF.

This chain links TRBV30 with TRBJ2-7. There are 12 residues in the CDR3. Germline V gene data show CDR1 as GTSNPN and CDR2 as SVGIG (reference sequence). CDR3: CAWSYSSDEQYF. The full variable domain, completed using reference TRBV30 and TRBJ2-7, is SQTIHQWPATLVQPVGSPLSLECTVEGTSNPNLYWYRQAAGRGLQLLFYSVGIGQISSEVPQNLSASRPQDRQFILSSKKLLLSDSGFYLCAWSYSSDEQYFGPGTRLTVT.

The chain couples TRBV28 to TRBJ1-1. There are 12 residues in the CDR3. The germline V gene encodes CDR1 MDHEN and CDR2 SYDVKM. CDR3 protein: CASSFLGAEAFF.

The V and J genes are TRBV28 and TRBJ2-6; the TCRdb call, TRBD2, lacks DNA for checking. Germline V CDR1 and CDR2: MDHEN, SYDVKM. The CDR3 covers 20 residues. The CDR3 protein is CASSPRTASSRSVGANVLTF.

The rearrangement links TRBV28 to TRBJ2-2. The CDR3 extends over 13 amino acids. Germline CDR1 and CDR2: MDHEN and SYDVKM. Here the CDR3 reads CASSLTPTGELFF.

The V gene is TRBV11-2, the J gene TRBJ1-2. There are 18 residues in the CDR3. From germline, CDR1 is SGHAT and CDR2 FQNNGV. The CDR3 region is CASSFEWQSVLSGSGYTF.

The rearrangement joins TRBV9 to TRBJ2-6; without DNA, the TCRdb call of TRBD1 cannot be checked. The CDR3 loop spans 18 amino acids. Germline CDR1 SGDLS, CDR2 YYNGEE. The CDR3: CASSVSDTLLSGANVLTF.

J is TRBJ2-5 and V is TRBV2; TCRdb's D gene call, TRBD1, goes unchecked for lack of DNA. Looked up from germline, CDR1 is SNHLY and CDR2 is FYNNEI. The CDR3 consists of 17 residues. CDR3 sequence: CASSERSGLGGPETQYF.

J is TRBJ2-2 and V is TRBV24-1. This CDR3 comprises 15 residues. Looked up from germline, CDR1 is KGHDR and CDR2 is SFDVKD. The chain's CDR3 is CATSDLRQDTGELFF.

This chain joins TRBV20-1 and TRBJ1-3; TCRdb's assignment of TRBD1 cannot be checked, as there is no DNA. The CDR3 loop spans 17 amino acids. Germline V gene data show CDR1 as DFQATT and CDR2 as SNEGSKA (reference sequence). The CDR3 region is CSARDPLTGWAGNTIYF.

The rearrangement links TRBV28 to TRBJ2-4; TCRdb picks TRBD1, but there is no DNA to check that call. The CDR3 contains 12 residues. Germline CDR1 MDHEN, CDR2 SYDVKM. The CDR3 is CASSLFGQGSYF.

CDR3 residues: CASSWVSGDEKLFF. This chain joins TRBV7-2 and TRBJ1-4; TCRdb's D gene call, TRBD1, goes unchecked for lack of DNA. The CDR3 extends over 14 amino acids. CDR1 is SGHTA, CDR2 FQGNSA, per germline.

V usage is TRBV12-3 or TRBV12-4 and J usage is TRBJ2-7; TCRdb proposes TRBD1, but this gene call is untestable without DNA. CDR3 length equals 14 residues. The CDR3 spells CASSFPGGSYEQYF.

The chain has TRBV5-1 and TRBJ2-7; no DNA is available, so the TRBD1 call from TCRdb remains unchecked. Looked up from germline, CDR1 is SGHRS and CDR2 is YFSETQ. This CDR3 has 14 residues. The CDR3 loop reads CASSLSDRGYEQYF.

The chain carries TRBV5-1 and TRBJ2-3; TCRdb names TRBD2, which stays unverified in the absence of DNA. The germline V gene has CDR1 SGHRS and CDR2 YFSETQ. The CDR3 is made up of 17 amino acids. Here the CDR3 reads CASSKGLAGDSTDTQYF.

CDR3 sequence: CASSLGQVEQETQYF. The genes are TRBV7-3 and TRBJ2-5; TCRdb indicates TRBD1, and absent DNA this call remains unverified. The CDR3 has 15 amino acids. CDR1 is SGHTA and CDR2 is FQGTGA in the germline V gene.

The rearrangement uses TRBV6-2 or TRBV6-3 and TRBJ2-1; TCRdb calls TRBD2, which cannot be checked without DNA. This CDR3 comprises 15 residues. Germline V gene data show CDR1 as MNHEY and CDR2 as SVGEGT. This chain's CDR3 is CASSHPGTSANEQFF.